This T cell receptor (beta chain) emerged from a study of identifying expanded T cells in peripheral blood. Study conclusions and caveats: Across healthy donors, higher total template counts meant significantly greater roughly 2-week count variance. Differentially abundant clones: around 1.1 between replicates, 16.4 at around 14 days, 19 to 20 at four.

The germline V gene encodes CDR1 SNHLY and CDR2 FYNNEI. Trimming took 3 bases from V and 4 from J, leaving 12 bases between them. CDR3 length: 14 amino acids. Remarks on this clone: Its antigen is undetermined.

Healthy donors had no documented immune events, such as infections, while sampled. The table came from immunoSEQ multiplex PCR; TCRdb's copy has only in-frame clones and leaves some out. The sample holds some 70,000 clones, about nine tenths seen once. This TCR was sampled from a person aged 18 to 69 in good health. The sequenced material came from blood. V is TRBV2 and J is TRBJ1-1; no definite D call. The CDR3 protein is CASSDLRARTEAFF. CDR3 in DNA: TGTGCCAGCAGTGATCTCCGGGCACGCACTGAAGCTTTCTTT.